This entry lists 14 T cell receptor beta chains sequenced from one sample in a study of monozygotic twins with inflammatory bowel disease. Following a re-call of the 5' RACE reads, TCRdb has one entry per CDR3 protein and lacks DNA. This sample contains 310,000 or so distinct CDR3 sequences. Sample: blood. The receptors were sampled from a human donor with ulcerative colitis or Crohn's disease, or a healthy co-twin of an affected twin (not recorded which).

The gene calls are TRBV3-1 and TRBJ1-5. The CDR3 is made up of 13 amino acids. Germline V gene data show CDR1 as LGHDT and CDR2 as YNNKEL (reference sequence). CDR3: CASSQGISNPQHF.

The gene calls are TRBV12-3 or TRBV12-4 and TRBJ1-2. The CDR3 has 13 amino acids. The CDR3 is CASSLAGRGGYTF.

The CDR3 reads CASSHSQRGGYNEQFF. V gene TRBV12-3 or TRBV12-4 combines with J gene TRBJ2-1; TCRdb picks TRBD2, but there is no DNA to check that call. The CDR3 covers 16 residues.

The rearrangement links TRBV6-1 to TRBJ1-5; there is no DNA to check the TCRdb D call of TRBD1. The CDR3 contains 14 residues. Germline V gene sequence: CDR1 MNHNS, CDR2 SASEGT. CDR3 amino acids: CASSMGQGNQPQHF.

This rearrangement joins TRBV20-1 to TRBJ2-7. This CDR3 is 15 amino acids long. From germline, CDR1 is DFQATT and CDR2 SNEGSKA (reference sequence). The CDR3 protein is CSASFPRGGPYEQYF.

The CDR3 protein is CSALTSGRRYNEQFF. The V call is TRBV20-1, the J call TRBJ2-1; TCRdb names TRBD2, which stays unverified in the absence of DNA. The CDR3 extends over 15 amino acids. The germline CDR1 and CDR2 sequences are DFQATT and SNEGSKA (reference sequence).

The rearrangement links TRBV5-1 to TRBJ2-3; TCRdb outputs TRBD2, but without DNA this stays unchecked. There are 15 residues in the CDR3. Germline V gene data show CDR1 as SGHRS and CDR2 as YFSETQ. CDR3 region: CASSLAGPPEDTQYF.

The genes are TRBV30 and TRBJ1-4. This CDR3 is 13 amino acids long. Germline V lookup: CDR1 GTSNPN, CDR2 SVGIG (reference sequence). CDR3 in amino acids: CAWSSRLNEKLFF.

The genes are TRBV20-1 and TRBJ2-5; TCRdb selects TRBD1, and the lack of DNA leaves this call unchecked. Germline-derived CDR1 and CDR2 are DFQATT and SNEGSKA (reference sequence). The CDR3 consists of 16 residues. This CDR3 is CSARAVEGVLEETQYF.

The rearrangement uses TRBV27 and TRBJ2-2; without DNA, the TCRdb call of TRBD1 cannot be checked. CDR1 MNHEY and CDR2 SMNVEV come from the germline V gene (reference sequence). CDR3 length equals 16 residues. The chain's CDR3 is CASSRPIMTGTGELFF.

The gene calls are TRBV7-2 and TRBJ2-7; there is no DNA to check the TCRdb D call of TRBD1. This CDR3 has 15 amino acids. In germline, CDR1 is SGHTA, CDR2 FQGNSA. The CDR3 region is CASSLTTGGVYEQYF.

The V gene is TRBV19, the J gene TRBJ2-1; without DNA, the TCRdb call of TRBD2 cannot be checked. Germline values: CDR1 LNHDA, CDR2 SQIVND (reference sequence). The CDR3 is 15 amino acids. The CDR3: CASSQLAGGHNEQFF.

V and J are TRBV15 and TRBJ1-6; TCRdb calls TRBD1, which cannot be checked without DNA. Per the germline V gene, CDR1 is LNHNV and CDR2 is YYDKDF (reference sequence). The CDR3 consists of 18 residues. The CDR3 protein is CATSRTQQGGNYNSPLHF.

The CDR3: CASSEYIGTRQETQYF. This chain links TRBV25-1 with TRBJ2-5; as DNA is missing, the TRBD2 call by TCRdb cannot be tested. CDR3 size: 16 residues. Germline V gene lookup returns CDR1 MGHDK and CDR2 SYGVNS.